Listed below are T cell receptor beta chains from one sample, sequenced in a study of T cell responses to AZD1222 COVID-19 vaccine. Assay: immunoSEQ multiplex PCR; the TCRdb copy retains only in-frame clones and omits some. The sample records about 150,000 clones, about 88% being singletons. The sequencing here drew on peripheral blood, taken after recovery from COVID-19. Source of these receptors: an adult who had recovered from COVID-19. CDR3s include the opening cysteine and the closing phenylalanine or tryptophan. Each record gives: D gene, V gene, clone size, J gene, CDR3 DNA, CDR3 protein. D genes are given only for firm matches. Rows may omit the clone size; those that give it use once, few, many or a size class.

D gene: .
V gene: TRBV6-5
clone size: .
J gene: TRBJ2-1
CDR3 DNA: TGTGCCAGCAGAGTTGAAAATGAGCAGTTCTTC
CDR3 protein: CASRVENEQFF

D gene: .
V gene: TRBV29-1
clone size: .
J gene: TRBJ1-2
CDR3 DNA: TGCAGCGTTGACAAAGATGGCTACACCTTC
CDR3 protein: CSVDKDGYTF

D gene: TRBD1
V gene: TRBV12-5
clone size: .
J gene: TRBJ2-2
CDR3 DNA: TGTGCTAGTGGTTTTATCTCCGGGACAGGGAACACCGGGGAGCTGTTTTTT
CDR3 protein: CASGFISGTGNTGELFF

D gene: .
V gene: TRBV5-1
clone size: .
J gene: TRBJ2-5
CDR3 DNA: TGCGCCAGCAGCCACAGGGTTGAAGAGACCCAGTACTTC
CDR3 protein: CASSHRVEETQYF

D gene: TRBD2
V gene: TRBV28
clone size: .
J gene: TRBJ2-7
CDR3 DNA: TGTGCCAGCAGCCCGTTCCTGGGGGGGAACTCCTACGAGCAGTACTTC
CDR3 protein: CASSPFLGGNSYEQYF

D gene: .
V gene: TRBV12-3/TRBV12-4
clone size: few
J gene: TRBJ2-2
CDR3 DNA: TGTGCCTATAACAATCTTAGCACCGGGGAGCTGTTTTTT
CDR3 protein: CAYNNLSTGELFF

D gene: .
V gene: TRBV2
clone size: .
J gene: TRBJ2-7
CDR3 DNA: TGTGCCAGCAGTGAAAATTGGGGGCAGGGCTCCTACGAGCAGTACTTC
CDR3 protein: CASSENWGQGSYEQYF

D gene: .
V gene: TRBV12-3/TRBV12-4
clone size: .
J gene: TRBJ1-2
CDR3 DNA: TGTGCCAGCAGTTTTCCCTCCTATGGCTACACCTTC
CDR3 protein: CASSFPSYGYTF

D gene: .
V gene: TRBV11-2
clone size: .
J gene: TRBJ2-7
CDR3 DNA: TGTGCCAGCAGCTTAGTTCCGAACTCCTACGAGCAGTACTTC
CDR3 protein: CASSLVPNSYEQYF

D gene: .
V gene: TRBV25-1
clone size: once
J gene: TRBJ1-1
CDR3 DNA: TGTGCCAGCAGTGATTGGGGGTTGGGCTCTGAAGCTTTCTTT
CDR3 protein: CASSDWGLGSEAFF

D gene: .
V gene: TRBV7-8
clone size: .
J gene: TRBJ1-1
CDR3 DNA: TGTGCCAGCAGCTTAGCCGCCTTTACAGGGAGGGACACTGAAGCTTTCTTT
CDR3 protein: CASSLAAFTGRDTEAFF

D gene: TRBD2
V gene: TRBV10-3
clone size: .
J gene: TRBJ2-5
CDR3 DNA: TGTGCCATCAGTGAGGGACTAGCGGGGGGTTTAGAGACCCAGTACTTC
CDR3 protein: CAISEGLAGGLETQYF

D gene: .
V gene: TRBV6-1
clone size: .
J gene: TRBJ1-6
CDR3 DNA: TGTGCCAGCAGTGAAGGGGATTCCTATAATTCACCCCTCCACTTT
CDR3 protein: CASSEGDSYNSPLHF

D gene: .
V gene: TRBV28
clone size: .
J gene: TRBJ1-5
CDR3 DNA: TGTGCCAGCACCCTGTCAGGTTTTAATCAGCCCCAGCATTTT
CDR3 protein: CASTLSGFNQPQHF

D gene: .
V gene: TRBV5-1
clone size: .
J gene: TRBJ2-1
CDR3 DNA: TGCGCCAGCAGCTTGGGTAACGGACGCAATGAGCAGTTCTTC
CDR3 protein: CASSLGNGRNEQFF

D gene: TRBD2
V gene: TRBV6-1
clone size: few
J gene: TRBJ2-7
CDR3 DNA: TGTGCCAGCAGTGAAGATGGCGGGAGTTTAGGCGAGCAGTACTTC
CDR3 protein: CASSEDGGSLGEQYF

D gene: TRBD2
V gene: TRBV15
clone size: .
J gene: TRBJ2-3
CDR3 DNA: TGTGCCACCAGCAGAGTTAAGACGGGGGGGGCCATGGATACGCAGTATTTT
CDR3 protein: CATSRVKTGGAMDTQYF

D gene: .
V gene: TRBV27
clone size: .
J gene: TRBJ2-7
CDR3 DNA: TGTGCCAGCAGTTTACCTCCTCACCCAGGGGTCGAGCAGTACTTC
CDR3 protein: CASSLPPHPGVEQYF

D gene: .
V gene: TRBV7-9
clone size: once
J gene: TRBJ2-7
CDR3 DNA: TGTGCCAGCAGCGGCCCTAGGGTGTCCGAGCAGTACTTC
CDR3 protein: CASSGPRVSEQYF

D gene: TRBD1
V gene: TRBV4-1
clone size: .
J gene: TRBJ2-2
CDR3 DNA: TGCGCCAGCAGCCCTACCGGGACAGCGAACACCGGGGAGCTGTTTTTT
CDR3 protein: CASSPTGTANTGELFF

D gene: .
V gene: TRBV2
clone size: .
J gene: TRBJ2-3
CDR3 DNA: TGTGCCAGCAGCCGAGGGGACACCGCCCGCACAGATACGCAGTATTTT
CDR3 protein: CASSRGDTARTDTQYF

D gene: .
V gene: TRBV12-3/TRBV12-4
clone size: .
J gene: TRBJ2-5
CDR3 DNA: TGTGCCAGCAGTTTAAGGTGGGAGACCCAGTACTTC
CDR3 protein: CASSLRWETQYF

D gene: TRBD1
V gene: TRBV5-5
clone size: .
J gene: TRBJ1-5
CDR3 DNA: TGTGCCAGCAGCTTGATAGGGGGCCATAGCAATCAGCCCCAGCATTTT
CDR3 protein: CASSLIGGHSNQPQHF

D gene: .
V gene: TRBV10-3
clone size: .
J gene: TRBJ1-1
CDR3 DNA: TGTGCCATCAGTGGAGGGGTGGGGGACACTGAAGCTTTCTTT
CDR3 protein: CAISGGVGDTEAFF

D gene: .
V gene: TRBV20-1
clone size: .
J gene: TRBJ1-1
CDR3 DNA: TGCAGTGCGCGGACCGACACTGAAGCTTTCTTT
CDR3 protein: CSARTDTEAFF

D gene: .
V gene: TRBV18
clone size: .
J gene: TRBJ2-7
CDR3 DNA: TGTGCCAGCTCACCTCTAGGACAGACAGCCTACGAGCAGTACTTC
CDR3 protein: CASSPLGQTAYEQYF

D gene: .
V gene: TRBV10-2
clone size: once
J gene: TRBJ2-1
CDR3 DNA: TGCGCCAGCAGTGAGTGGGATCCCGGGGATGAGCAGTTCTTC
CDR3 protein: CASSEWDPGDEQFF

D gene: .
V gene: TRBV19
clone size: once
J gene: TRBJ1-1
CDR3 DNA: TGTGCCAGTAGTATAGTGGGGGAGGGCACTGAAGCTTTCTTT
CDR3 protein: CASSIVGEGTEAFF

D gene: .
V gene: TRBV27
clone size: .
J gene: TRBJ2-6
CDR3 DNA: TGTGCCAGCAGTTCTGGGGCCAACGTCCTGACTTTC
CDR3 protein: CASSSGANVLTF

D gene: .
V gene: TRBV29-1
clone size: .
J gene: TRBJ2-1
CDR3 DNA: TGCAGCGCATTTGACAGGACTAATAATGAGCAGTTCTTC
CDR3 protein: CSAFDRTNNEQFF

D gene: .
V gene: TRBV9
clone size: .
J gene: TRBJ2-7
CDR3 DNA: TGTGCCAGCAGCGTAGTACGAGGGGCCGGCAACGAGCAGTACTTC
CDR3 protein: CASSVVRGAGNEQYF

D gene: TRBD2
V gene: TRBV6-6
clone size: .
J gene: TRBJ2-1
CDR3 DNA: TGTGCCAGCAGTCGCTCAAGCTTAGCGGGGGGACACAATGAGCAGTTCTTC
CDR3 protein: CASSRSSLAGGHNEQFF

D gene: .
V gene: TRBV18
clone size: .
J gene: TRBJ1-6
CDR3 DNA: TGTGCCAGCTCACCCGCCCTCGGACGGCATAATTCACCCCTCCACTTT
CDR3 protein: CASSPALGRHNSPLHF

D gene: .
V gene: TRBV2
clone size: .
J gene: TRBJ1-5
CDR3 DNA: TGTGCCAGCAGCCTAGGGGGGTTGGATCAGCCCCAGCATTTT
CDR3 protein: CASSLGGLDQPQHF

D gene: TRBD1
V gene: TRBV2
clone size: .
J gene: TRBJ2-1
CDR3 DNA: TGTGCCAGCAGTGAAGCCCATCACATCGACAGGGTCCCCTACAATGAGCAGTTCTTC
CDR3 protein: CASSEAHHIDRVPYNEQFF

D gene: TRBD1
V gene: TRBV5-6
clone size: .
J gene: TRBJ1-3
CDR3 DNA: TGTGCCAGCAGCTTACCTATGACAGGGAGTGGAAACACCATATATTTT
CDR3 protein: CASSLPMTGSGNTIYF